These T cell receptor beta chains were read from a single sample in a study of cytomegalovirus exposure and HLA in healthy donors. The table came from immunoSEQ multiplex PCR; TCRdb's copy has only in-frame clones and leaves some out. The sample contains hundreds of thousands of clones, around 78% of which appear only once. The sample comprised PBMCs. These receptors were taken from a woman under 30 in good health and CMV-seronegative. The conserved cysteine and the conserved F or W are not part of the CDR3 here. The order of the fields is V gene, CDR3 protein.

V gene: TRBV10-3; CDR3 protein: AISEQEHDTQY
V gene: TRBV7-2; CDR3 protein: ASSLRGRFGYT
V gene: TRBV15; CDR3 protein: ATSRDRGGYEQY
V gene: TRBV7-2; CDR3 protein: ASSLGREGSYT
V gene: TRBV30; CDR3 protein: AWTRGSYEQY
V gene: TRBV5-6; CDR3 protein: ASSLTGEEPDTQY
V gene: TRBV2; CDR3 protein: ASSPGLAPAYEQY
V gene: TRBV27; CDR3 protein: ASSSAGTNTGELF
V gene: TRBV7-8; CDR3 protein: ASSLVLRYGYT
V gene: TRBV28; CDR3 protein: ASGGQGSFYEQY
V gene: TRBV18; CDR3 protein: ASSLAGSGNTIY
V gene: TRBV6-6; CDR3 protein: ASSPKSGQLNTEAF
V gene: TRBV30; CDR3 protein: AWSVGDGSYEQY
V gene: TRBV25-1; CDR3 protein: ASSELGLSGSPLH
V gene: TRBV10-2; CDR3 protein: ASSEGWEGYEQY
V gene: TRBV18; CDR3 protein: ASSPGLYLVNTEAF
V gene: TRBV5-1; CDR3 protein: ASSFSGGTNEKLF
V gene: TRBV6-5; CDR3 protein: ASRRQGSNEQF
V gene: TRBV19; CDR3 protein: ASRDRDYEQY
V gene: TRBV25-1; CDR3 protein: ASSGDRGTYEQY
V gene: TRBV25-1; CDR3 protein: ASSAGTSGFQETQY
V gene: TRBV27; CDR3 protein: ASFSRPYNEQF
V gene: TRBV4-1; CDR3 protein: ASSPPYALGLYEQY
V gene: TRBV15; CDR3 protein: ATSRDRQGGTGELF
V gene: TRBV6-1; CDR3 protein: ASIRTIANTEAF
V gene: TRBV10-1; CDR3 protein: ASSDPGQGHTY
V gene: TRBV12-5; CDR3 protein: ASGLVILAEYEQY
V gene: TRBV12-5; CDR3 protein: ASGSGTGDPGELF
V gene: TRBV10-3; CDR3 protein: AISLRTGGDAGNTIY
V gene: TRBV18; CDR3 protein: ASSPWTSGARNEQF
V gene: TRBV6-6; CDR3 protein: ASAIAPDTQY
V gene: TRBV6-1; CDR3 protein: ASSEFATQSYEQY
V gene: TRBV7-9; CDR3 protein: ASSTSGGSYNSPLH